This is a list of T cell receptor beta chains from one sample in a study of OX40 agonist ivuxolimab in advanced cancers. Repertoires were generated with immunoSEQ multiplex PCR, while TCRdb's copy carries only in-frame clones and drops some. This sample carries roughly 86,000 clones, just over 90% of them seen once, and the ten largest clones take 0.4% to 0.55%. Specimen: CD4+ or CD8+ T cells sorted from blood, collected in a trial of the OX40 agonist ivuxolimab. These receptors originate from an adult with an advanced solid tumor such as melanoma, head and neck, liver or kidney cancer. Both conserved end residues are part of each CDR3. A D gene is named only where the DNA matches it firmly. Not all rows give a size; the values are once, few, many and, for expanded clones, a class.

TGTGCCACCTCGGGTCAGGGGACCTACGAGCAGTACTTC CATSGQGTYEQYF TRBJ2-7 - - TRBV10-3
TGCAGCGCCCGGACAGGAGGAAACACCGGGGAGCTGTTTTTT CSARTGGNTGELFF TRBJ2-2 TRBD1 - TRBV29-1
TGTGCCAGCAGCTCCCCTGACAGACAACACTACGAGCAGTACTTC CASSSPDRQHYEQYF TRBJ2-7 - - TRBV7-9
TGTGCCAGTGGAGGTGGGAACACCGGGGAGCTGTTTTTT CASGGGNTGELFF TRBJ2-2 - - TRBV18
TGTGCCAGCAGTTACTACTCTGGGGCCAACGTCCTGACTTTC CASSYYSGANVLTF TRBJ2-6 - - TRBV6-5
TGTGCCAGCAGCTTAAGGGGTGGAAAATTTCGGCCTTCGAAGGAAGCCGGAAACACCATATATTTT CASSLRGGKFRPSKEAGNTIYF TRBJ1-3 - - TRBV7-4
TGTGCCAGTAGTACCCTGGGGGACAGGCATGAAAAACTGTTTTTT CASSTLGDRHEKLFF TRBJ1-4 TRBD1 - TRBV19
TGCGCCAGCAGCTCAGGACAGAGCAATTCACCCCTCCACTTT CASSSGQSNSPLHF TRBJ1-6 - - TRBV5-1
TGCGCCAGCAGCCAAGAGGCGCTTCGAGGGAGCGATACGCAGTATTTT CASSQEALRGSDTQYF TRBJ2-3 - - TRBV4-3
TGTGCCAGCAGCTTTACCCAGGGAACTGGAAACACCATATATTTT CASSFTQGTGNTIYF TRBJ1-3 - few TRBV7-9
TGTGCCAGCAGCTCCGGACAGTTCTATGGCTACACCTTC CASSSGQFYGYTF TRBJ1-2 - once TRBV28
TGCGCCAGCAGCTGGACTAGCGGGTCCCAAGAGACCCAGTACTTC CASSWTSGSQETQYF TRBJ2-5 TRBD2 once TRBV5-1
TGCGCCAGCAGCTTCGAACCCGTGGGGGAGCAGTACTTC CASSFEPVGEQYF TRBJ2-7 - once TRBV5-1
TGTGCCAGCAGAGAGACAGGCAACTATGGCTACACCTTC CASRETGNYGYTF TRBJ1-2 - - TRBV2
TGTGCCAGCAGAGGGACGGAATTCACTGAAGCTTTCTTT CASRGTEFTEAFF TRBJ1-1 - - TRBV4-2
TGTGCCAGCAGCTTCGGAACGGGGCGTTACTCGGCACCCCTCCACTTT CASSFGTGRYSAPLHF TRBJ1-6 - - TRBV5-8
TGTGCCAGCAGCTTTGATTCTAGCGGCTACACCGGGGAGCTGTTTTTT CASSFDSSGYTGELFF TRBJ2-2 TRBD2 - TRBV11-2
TGTGCCAGCAGGGAGTCAGGGGGGGACACTGAAGCTTTCTTT CASRESGGDTEAFF TRBJ1-1 TRBD1 - TRBV28
TGCGCCAGCAGCCAAGGACGACTAGCTGGGATCACCGGGGAGCTGTTTTTT CASSQGRLAGITGELFF TRBJ2-2 TRBD2 - TRBV4-3
TGTGCCAGCACGTTTAGCGGGGGGTCTCAAGAGACCCAGTACTTC CASTFSGGSQETQYF TRBJ2-5 TRBD2 - TRBV27
TGTGCCAGCAGCCAAGAGGAATCCGGGACTCGCACAGATACGCAGTATTTT CASSQEESGTRTDTQYF TRBJ2-3 - - TRBV4-2
TGTGCCAGCAGCCCTGTTGGGGGAGACACTGAAGCTTTCTTT CASSPVGGDTEAFF TRBJ1-1 - - TRBV7-3
TGTGCCAGCAGCCCGGGGGGGTACGAGCAGTACTTC CASSPGGYEQYF TRBJ2-7 TRBD2 - TRBV7-8
TGTGCCAGCAGCTTGATGGACAGCTCCACCGGGGAGCTGTTTTTT CASSLMDSSTGELFF TRBJ2-2 - - TRBV5-4
TGTGCCTGGAGTGTCGGAGGTCGCGGCTACACCTTC CAWSVGGRGYTF TRBJ1-2 - - TRBV30
TGTGCCAGCTCACCAACAGCGGGGACTAATGAGCAGTTCTTC CASSPTAGTNEQFF TRBJ2-1 TRBD2 - TRBV18
TGTGCCAGCTCACCACTCGGACAGGGGGCAAATGCAGATACGCAGTATTTT CASSPLGQGANADTQYF TRBJ2-3 TRBD1 - TRBV18
TGTGCCAGCAGCCGTGACAGGCTGATATCTGGAAACACCATATATTTT CASSRDRLISGNTIYF TRBJ1-3 - - TRBV7-9
TGTGCCAGCAGCTGGAGCGGGACCACAGATACGCAGTATTTT CASSWSGTTDTQYF TRBJ2-3 TRBD2 - TRBV28
TGTGCCAGCAATTTAGCGGGGGGGCGCACCGGGGAGCTGTTTTTT CASNLAGGRTGELFF TRBJ2-2 TRBD2 - TRBV6-6
TGTGCCAGCAGCTTAAACAGGGGGGGCACTGAAGCTTTCTTT CASSLNRGGTEAFF TRBJ1-1 TRBD1 - TRBV7-9
TGTGCCAGCAGGCGGGCCTCCGGAAACACTGAAGCTTTCTTT CASRRASGNTEAFF TRBJ1-1 - - TRBV5-4
TGTGCCAGCAGTTCTCTAGCGGGGGCCACAGATACGCAGTATTTT CASSSLAGATDTQYF TRBJ2-3 TRBD2 - TRBV28
TGTGCCAGCAGCCCCCAGGGACTAGCGACAATCTACGAGCAGTACTTC CASSPQGLATIYEQYF TRBJ2-7 TRBD2 - TRBV7-8
TGTGCCAGCCTAGATGGGAAAGGGGAAGCTTTCTTT CASLDGKGEAFF TRBJ1-1 - - TRBV7-9
TGTGCCAGCAGTGACCTGGGACATTCGAACACCGGGGAGCTGTTTTTT CASSDLGHSNTGELFF TRBJ2-2 - - TRBV2